The sequence of this TCR beta chain was determined in a study of cytomegalovirus exposure and HLA in healthy donors. The CDR3 has 15 residues. With 3 bases removed from V and 3 bases from J, the gap between germline ends came to 14 bases. CDR1 and CDR2 (germline): KGHSH, LQKENI. Primers: 60 Vbeta forward and 13 Jbeta reverse. Sequencing was performed with immunoSEQ multiplex PCR; in TCRdb, only in-frame clones are kept and a portion is missing. Here the sample spans approximately 70,000 clones, roughly 70% being singletons. A word on this clone: The antigen is unknown.

Study results and caveats: With further analysis later on, most CMV-associated TCR beta chains appeared HLA-restricted.

The sample consisted of PBMCs. The clonotype originates from a woman aged 40-49 years in good health and CMV-seropositive. The rearrangement uses TRBV18 and TRBJ1-1, with D perhaps TRBD1 (5 bases). CDR3 sequence reads: CASSPLQDRDTEAFF. The CDR3 DNA reads as TGTGCCAGCTCACCTTTACAGGATCGGGACACTGAAGCTTTCTTT.